A single sample is the source of the 3 T cell receptor beta chains below, sequenced in a study of shared clonotypes between healthy human individuals. The method was immunoSEQ multiplex PCR; TCRdb's version includes in-frame clones alone and lacks a portion of them. Found here are approximately 2,200,000 clones, approximately 94% of them singletons; the top ten hold roughly 1.8%. The naive CD8 fraction comprised CD45RO-negative cells positively selected for CCR7 and excluded terminally differentiated effector memory CD45RA+ cells. Sequencing input: naive CD8+ T cells from PBMCs. The receptor set was obtained from a man aged 18 to 30 in good health. Some clones in this sample may be carry-over from other donors' samples.

In this sample, this clone turned up once. CDR3 protein: CASSSGIRGYEQYF. CDR3 bases: TGTGCCAGTAGTTCCGGGATACGGGGCTACGAGCAGTACTTC. The V call is TRBV19, the J call TRBJ2-7; a possible D gene is TRBD2 (5 bases). Germline-derived CDR1 and CDR2 are LNHDA and SQIVND (reference sequence). The CDR3 consists of 14 residues. V was trimmed by 5 bases and J by 3 bases, leaving 14 bases between them.

The V gene is TRBV27, the J gene TRBJ2-1; the D call may be TRBD1 or TRBD2 (5 bases each). V shed 5 bases and J shed 0 bases, with 17 bases lying between them. This CDR3 has 17 amino acids. Germline V gene lookup returns CDR1 MNHEY and CDR2 SMNVEV (reference sequence). The CDR3 loop reads CASSPGTVRSSYNEQFF. CDR3 nucleotides: TGTGCCAGCAGTCCCGGGACCGTTAGGAGCTCCTACAATGAGCAGTTCTTC.

In regard to this clone: The same CDR3 arises from other DNA sequences in this sample as well. The chain employs TRBV27 and TRBJ1-5; D perhaps matches TRBD1 (6 bases). Trimming cost V 5 bases and J 0 bases, with 11 bases left between them. The CDR3 has 15 residues. Germline V gives CDR1 MNHEY, CDR2 SMNVEV (reference sequence). As DNA, the CDR3 is TGTGCCAGCAGTCCCACAGGGAATAGCAATCAGCCCCAGCATTTT. Translated, it gives CASSPTGNSNQPQHF.